These T cell receptor beta chains were read from a single sample in a study of cytomegalovirus exposure and HLA in healthy donors. Clones were sequenced by immunoSEQ multiplex PCR, and TCRdb holds only the in-frame ones, with some missing. The data show about 120,000 clones, about 85% seen once. Sequencing was performed on PBMCs. The receptor source for this set is a young man in good health and CMV-seropositive. Both conserved end residues are part of each CDR3. A D gene is named only where the DNA matches it firmly. Size values are once, few and many counts, or a class for expanded clones, and some rows have none.

d_gene	abundance	j_gene	v_gene	CDR3nt	CDR3aa
NA	once	TRBJ1-5	TRBV6-1	TGTGCCAGCAGTGAATGGACAGATAATCAGCCCCAGCATTTT	CASSEWTDNQPQHF
NA	NA	TRBJ1-4	TRBV6-1	TGTGCCAGCAGTTTAGACTTCGCTAATGAAAAACTGTTTTTT	CASSLDFANEKLFF
TRBD1	NA	TRBJ1-5	TRBV4-1	TGCGCCAGCAGCCAAGGCGACAGGGGGTTTCTCTTTTATCAGCCCCAGCATTTT	CASSQGDRGFLFYQPQHF
TRBD2	many	TRBJ2-1	TRBV27	TGTGCCAGCAGTTTCTCGGGACTAGCGGACTACAATGAGCAGTTCTTC	CASSFSGLADYNEQFF
NA	NA	TRBJ1-6	TRBV7-2	TGTGCCAGCAGCCTACCCCTACGACAGAGCTCCTATAATTCACCCCTCCACTTT	CASSLPLRQSSYNSPLHF
NA	NA	TRBJ1-4	TRBV21-1	TGTGCCAGCAGCAAAATGAGGGGGCGCTTTTCTGAAAAACTGTTTTTT	CASSKMRGRFSEKLFF
TRBD1	NA	TRBJ1-1	TRBV6-4	TGTGCCAGCATCGGGACAGGGGCGGGGAACACTGAAGCTTTCTTT	CASIGTGAGNTEAFF
TRBD2	NA	TRBJ2-1	TRBV6-6	TGTGCCAGCAGTTACGGTACGGGAGGGCCTAGTGGTGAGCAGTTCTTC	CASSYGTGGPSGEQFF
NA	NA	TRBJ2-7	TRBV9	TGTGCCAGCAGCGTAGCGGGAGATACCTACGAGCAGTACTTC	CASSVAGDTYEQYF
NA	few	TRBJ2-5	TRBV14	TGTGCCAGCAGCCCCTTGGTGGCTAGCCCTGGGACCCAGTACTTC	CASSPLVASPGTQYF
TRBD1	NA	TRBJ1-4	TRBV6-5	TGTGCCAGCAGCCCAGGGGGCATGGGGGAAAAACTGTTTTTT	CASSPGGMGEKLFF
NA	NA	TRBJ2-3	TRBV19	TGTGCCAGTAGTATTGGTGACTCGGCCCGCACAGATACGCAGTATTTT	CASSIGDSARTDTQYF
NA	NA	TRBJ1-5	TRBV6-1	TGTGCCAGCAGTGAGGCGGGGAAATCAGCCGAGCATTTT	CASSEAGKSAEHF
TRBD1	NA	TRBJ2-5	TRBV19	TGTGCCAGTAGTCCTCCAGGGGGCGCGGAGACCCAGTACTTC	CASSPPGGAETQYF
NA	NA	TRBJ1-3	TRBV2	TGTGCCAGCAAGCCGGACAGAGGAAACACCATATATTTT	CASKPDRGNTIYF
NA	once	TRBJ1-5	TRBV6-4	TGTGCCAGCAGTGCCCAGGGGATTCAGCCCCAGCATTTT	CASSAQGIQPQHF
NA	NA	TRBJ1-2	TRBV15	TGTGCCACCAGCAGAGGTGAACTTTCAGGCTACACCTTC	CATSRGELSGYTF
NA	NA	TRBJ1-4	TRBV7-9	TGTGCCAGCAGCTTGGTTTCAGGGGTAAATGAAAAACTGTTTTTT	CASSLVSGVNEKLFF
TRBD1	NA	TRBJ2-2	TRBV5-6	TGTGCCAGCAGCTTGGGGCAGGGGGCCACCGGGGAGCTGTTTTTT	CASSLGQGATGELFF
NA	once	TRBJ1-5	TRBV7-2	TGTGCCAGCAGCCTCACAGGGTTTGACAATCAGCCCCAGCATTTT	CASSLTGFDNQPQHF
TRBD1	once	TRBJ2-3	TRBV10-3	TGTGCCATCAGCTCCGGGACAGGGAGCACAGATACGCAGTATTTT	CAISSGTGSTDTQYF
NA	NA	TRBJ1-1	TRBV6-5	TGTGCCAGCAGTTTCCGGCCAGGGGACACTGAAGCTTTCTTT	CASSFRPGDTEAFF
NA	NA	TRBJ2-3	TRBV6-4	TGTGCCAGCAGTCGACGGCCAGGGGATACGCAGTATTTT	CASSRRPGDTQYF
NA	few	TRBJ2-1	TRBV5-1	TGCGCCAGCAGCTTTGTTCTAGCGAAAGACGAGCAGTTCTTC	CASSFVLAKDEQFF
NA	NA	TRBJ2-7	TRBV20-1	TGCAGTGCTAGACAGGCTTACGAGCAGTACTTC	CSARQAYEQYF
TRBD1	NA	TRBJ2-7	TRBV30	TGTGCCTACGCGGACAGGGGGAGTCCCTACGAGCAGTACTTC	CAYADRGSPYEQYF
NA	few	TRBJ1-4	TRBV12-5	TGTGCTAGTGCCCCGCTATCGGGAATGGCTAATGAAAAACTGTTTTTT	CASAPLSGMANEKLFF
NA	once	TRBJ1-6	TRBV5-4	TGTGCCAGCAGCTTGAAGTCGGACATGTATTCACCCCTCCACTTT	CASSLKSDMYSPLHF
NA	NA	TRBJ1-6	TRBV5-4	TGTGCCAGCAGCTCCGTCGGTCGGGATTCACCCCTCCACTTT	CASSSVGRDSPLHF
NA	NA	TRBJ2-7	TRBV6-5	TGTGCCAGCAGTTATTCCCCCCCCGGGATCTCCTACGAGCAGTACTTC	CASSYSPPGISYEQYF
NA	NA	TRBJ1-1	TRBV29-1	TGCAGCGTTGTCTGGGCAGGGCAGGACACTGAAGCTTTCTTT	CSVVWAGQDTEAFF
NA	NA	TRBJ2-7	TRBV7-2	TGTGCCAGCAGCACTCCCCCCGAGCAGTACTTC	CASSTPPEQYF
NA	NA	TRBJ1-5	TRBV4-1	TGCGCCAGCAGCCAGAGAGAGGGATCAGGCAATCAGCCCCAGCATTTT	CASSQREGSGNQPQHF
NA	NA	TRBJ2-2	TRBV2	TGTGCCAGCAGTGAAAGGCGGGACGCGAACACCGGGGAGCTGTTTTTT	CASSERRDANTGELFF
TRBD2	NA	TRBJ2-5	TRBV10-3	TGTGCCATCAGTTTTAGCGGGGGGGCGGCAGAGACCCAGTACTTC	CAISFSGGAAETQYF
NA	NA	TRBJ1-2	TRBV10-3	TGTGCCATCAGTGTTACAGGAAACAGCTATGGCTACACCTTC	CAISVTGNSYGYTF
NA	NA	TRBJ2-1	TRBV9	TGTGCCAGCAGCGTAGTCGGCGGAGTGGGTGAGCAGTTCTTC	CASSVVGGVGEQFF
NA	NA	TRBJ1-1	TRBV6-1	TGTGCCAGCAGTGCCAAGGGGATTGTTCTGGGAACTGAAGCTTTCTTT	CASSAKGIVLGTEAFF
NA	NA	TRBJ1-5	TRBV7-8	TGTGCCAGCAGTGACTTCAATCAGCCCCAGCATTTT	CASSDFNQPQHF
NA	once	TRBJ2-7	TRBV6-1	TGTGCCAGCAGTGTGGGAGTAGTTCGGGTGGTAAAGCAGTACTTC	CASSVGVVRVVKQYF
NA	NA	TRBJ1-5	TRBV7-2	TGTGCCAGCAGCTCACAAGACAGACATCAGCCCCAGCATTTT	CASSSQDRHQPQHF
NA	NA	TRBJ2-3	TRBV7-7	TGTGCTAGCAGCCCCCTAACAGGGGATACGCAGTATTTT	CASSPLTGDTQYF
TRBD2	NA	TRBJ2-1	TRBV6-1	TGTGCCAGCAGTCAGGGACTAGCGGGAGACAATGAGCAGTTCTTC	CASSQGLAGDNEQFF
NA	few	TRBJ2-2	TRBV7-9	TGTGCCAGCAGCGTTGGGACCTTTTTGGGACTCCCTAACACCGGGGAGCTGTTTTTT	CASSVGTFLGLPNTGELFF
TRBD1	NA	TRBJ1-2	TRBV6-1	TGTGCCAGCAGTGAAGAGGGACAGCTGAACTATGGCTACACCTTC	CASSEEGQLNYGYTF
TRBD2	once	TRBJ2-7	TRBV7-9	TGTGCCAGCAGCCCGCCCCCCTCTAGCGGGAGCTCCTACGAGCAGTACTTC	CASSPPPSSGSSYEQYF
NA	NA	TRBJ1-2	TRBV11-1	TGTGCCAGCAGCCCCGGGAGGGCTAATGGCTACACCTTC	CASSPGRANGYTF
NA	NA	TRBJ2-5	TRBV5-1	TGCGCCAGCAGCTTGACCGGGACACAAGAGACCCAGTACTTC	CASSLTGTQETQYF
NA	NA	TRBJ2-7	TRBV4-1	TGCGCCAGCAGCCAAGGGCCGGCCCTTGGCCGGGACTACGAGCAGTACTTC	CASSQGPALGRDYEQYF
TRBD1	few	TRBJ1-1	TRBV5-6	TGTGCCAGCAGCCCTGATCCAGGGGGGACTGAAGCTTTCTTT	CASSPDPGGTEAFF
TRBD2	NA	TRBJ2-1	TRBV15	TGTGCCACCAGCAGGGGCGGACTAGCGGGACCTTACAATGAGCAGTTCTTC	CATSRGGLAGPYNEQFF
TRBD1	NA	TRBJ2-3	TRBV10-3	TGTGCCATCAGTGTGGGAAGACAGGGGGCAAGCACAGATACGCAGTATTTT	CAISVGRQGASTDTQYF
NA	once	TRBJ2-5	TRBV28	TGTGCCAGCAGTCCCTGGTCGAGTACGAAAGAGACCCAGTACTTC	CASSPWSSTKETQYF
NA	NA	TRBJ1-4	TRBV4-3	TGCGCCAGCAGCCAAGACAGTCGAAATGAAAAACTGTTTTTT	CASSQDSRNEKLFF
TRBD2	once	TRBJ2-7	TRBV18	TGTGCCAGCTCACAAGCGGGAGGAGCCTACGAGCAGTACTTC	CASSQAGGAYEQYF
TRBD1	NA	TRBJ2-7	TRBV7-9	TGTGCCAGCAGCTCGACAGGGGCCTACGAGCAGTACTTC	CASSSTGAYEQYF
NA	NA	TRBJ2-1	TRBV5-4	TGTGCCAGCAGCTTGGGAGGGGGGGACTACAATGAGCAGTTCTTC	CASSLGGGDYNEQFF
NA	once	TRBJ2-7	TRBV5-1	TGCGCCAGCAGCTTGGGACAGATCGGATACGAGCAGTACTTC	CASSLGQIGYEQYF
TRBD2	NA	TRBJ2-1	TRBV25-1	TGTGCCACGACGGGACTAGCGGGGTCGCCCTACAATGAGCAGTTCTTC	CATTGLAGSPYNEQFF